This is a list of T cell receptor beta chains from one sample in a study of cytomegalovirus exposure and HLA in healthy donors. TCRdb's table, derived via immunoSEQ multiplex PCR, lists solely in-frame clones and lacks some. Among approximately 77,000 clones listed, more than 55% were seen once. The sequenced sample was PBMCs. These receptors came from a man aged 55 to 69 in good health and CMV-seropositive. Each CDR3 is given with its conserved first and last residue.

j_gene: TRBJ1-4; len: 16; v_gene: TRBV27; CDR3aa: CASSDGTATTNEKLFF
j_gene: TRBJ2-1; len: 14; v_gene: TRBV2; CDR3aa: CAIFSGRAGDEQFF
j_gene: TRBJ1-6; len: 16; v_gene: TRBV7-2; CDR3aa: CASSLRQGSAHSPLHF
j_gene: TRBJ2-5; len: 15; v_gene: TRBV28; CDR3aa: CASSRTSGRKETQYF
j_gene: TRBJ1-2; len: 15; v_gene: TRBV2; CDR3aa: CASSVWRQGSSGYTF
j_gene: TRBJ1-2; len: 13; v_gene: TRBV14; CDR3aa: CASSQGLNYGYTF
j_gene: TRBJ2-1; len: 16; v_gene: TRBV21-1; CDR3aa: CASSKAPGVSYNEQFF
j_gene: TRBJ2-1; len: 11; v_gene: TRBV20-1; CDR3aa: CSSRAYNEQFF
j_gene: TRBJ1-5; len: 14; v_gene: TRBV27; CDR3aa: CASSLGQGRQPQHF
j_gene: TRBJ2-3; len: 16; v_gene: TRBV18; CDR3aa: CASSPNLAGGTDTQYF
j_gene: TRBJ2-3; len: 15; v_gene: TRBV29-1; CDR3aa: CSVEAPRADRGTQYF
j_gene: TRBJ2-5; len: 14; v_gene: TRBV5-1; CDR3aa: CASSLVSGQETQYF
j_gene: TRBJ2-3; len: 12; v_gene: TRBV29-1; CDR3aa: CSVGGQRDTQYF
j_gene: TRBJ2-5; len: 14; v_gene: TRBV18; CDR3aa: CASSLRQAQETQYF
j_gene: TRBJ2-2; len: 14; v_gene: TRBV30; CDR3aa: CAWSVILNTGELFF
j_gene: TRBJ1-2; len: 14; v_gene: TRBV19; CDR3aa: CASSPQTSNYGYTF
j_gene: TRBJ2-7; len: 17; v_gene: TRBV5-1; CDR3aa: CASSLSGYGTSTHEQYF
j_gene: TRBJ2-1; len: 15; v_gene: TRBV27; CDR3aa: CASTVLGTGVNEQFF
j_gene: TRBJ1-1; len: 13; v_gene: TRBV29-1; CDR3aa: CSVPWGKNTEAFF
j_gene: TRBJ2-7; len: 17; v_gene: TRBV2; CDR3aa: CASSRLGTGKGNYEQYF
j_gene: TRBJ1-5; len: 14; v_gene: TRBV19; CDR3aa: CASRFGGSNQPQHF
j_gene: TRBJ1-2; len: 17; v_gene: TRBV4-3; CDR3aa: CASSQDPGDRGRNGYTF